The sequence of this T cell receptor (beta chain) was determined in a study of blood T cell repertoires in COVID-19. Study summary: The cDNA or gDNA used as material had been derived from T cells, B-cell-depleted T cells, or PBMCs.

CDR1 is DFQATT, CDR2 SNEGSKA, per germline (reference sequence). The V end lost 3 bases, the J end lost 5 bases, and 20 bases lay between the germline ends. CDR3 length: 15 amino acids. Generated by immunoSEQ multiplex PCR, the TCRdb table keeps only in-frame clones and is missing some. The sample gives about 66,000 clones, around 80% of which show up once; over 7.5% is in the top ten. The source is a human donor in a cohort sampled during active COVID-19. V and J are TRBV20-1 and TRBJ2-7, with D possibly being TRBD2 (6 bases). Sequencing was done on a sample of peripheral blood. This CDR3 reads CSASRLVLGGDEQYF. CDR3 nucleotides: TGCAGTGCTAGTCGACTTGTTCTAGGAGGGGACGAGCAGTACTTC.